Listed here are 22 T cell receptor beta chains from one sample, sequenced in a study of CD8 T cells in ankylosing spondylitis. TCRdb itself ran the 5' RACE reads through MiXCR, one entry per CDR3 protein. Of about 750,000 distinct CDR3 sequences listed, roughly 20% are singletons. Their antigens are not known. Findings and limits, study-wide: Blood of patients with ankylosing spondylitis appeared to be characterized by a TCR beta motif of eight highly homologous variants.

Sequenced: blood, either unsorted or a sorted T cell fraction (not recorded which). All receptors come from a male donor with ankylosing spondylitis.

CDR3 residues: CASSPLTGTSGQQTQYF. The CDR3 bases are TGTGCCAGCTCACCCCTTACCGGGACTAGCGGGCAGCAGACCCAGTACTTC. The V and J genes are TRBV18 and TRBJ2-5; the match to TRBD2 covers 12 bases. Trimming cost V 3 bases and J 6 bases; bases outside gene matches: 11. The CDR3 extends over 17 amino acids. Germline V gives CDR1 KGHSH, CDR2 LQKENI.

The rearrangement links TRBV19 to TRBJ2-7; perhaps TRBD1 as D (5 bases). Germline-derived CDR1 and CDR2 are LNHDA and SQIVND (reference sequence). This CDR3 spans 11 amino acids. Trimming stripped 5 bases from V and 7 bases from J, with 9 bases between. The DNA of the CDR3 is TGTGCCAGTAGTGCCTCAGGGGAGCAGTACTTC. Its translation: CASSASGEQYF.

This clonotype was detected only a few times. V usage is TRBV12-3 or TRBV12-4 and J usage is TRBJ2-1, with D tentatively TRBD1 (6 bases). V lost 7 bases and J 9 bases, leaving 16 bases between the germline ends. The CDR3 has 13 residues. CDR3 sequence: CASTELGAGEQFF. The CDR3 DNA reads TGTGCCAGCACAGAGTTGGGGGCAGGTGAGCAGTTCTTC.

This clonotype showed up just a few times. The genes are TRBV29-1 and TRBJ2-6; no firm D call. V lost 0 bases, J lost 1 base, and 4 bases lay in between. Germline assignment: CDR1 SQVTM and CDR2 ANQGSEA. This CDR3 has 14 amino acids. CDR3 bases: TGCAGCGTTGAAGACCTTTCTGGGGCCAACGTCCTGACTTTC. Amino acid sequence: CSVEDLSGANVLTF.

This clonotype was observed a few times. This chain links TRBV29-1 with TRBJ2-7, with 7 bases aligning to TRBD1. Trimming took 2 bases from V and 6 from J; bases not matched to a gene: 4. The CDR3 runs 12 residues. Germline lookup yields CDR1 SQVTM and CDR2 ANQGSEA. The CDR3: CSVELGGVEQYF. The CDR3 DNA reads TGCAGCGTTGAATTAGGGGGCGTCGAGCAGTACTTC.

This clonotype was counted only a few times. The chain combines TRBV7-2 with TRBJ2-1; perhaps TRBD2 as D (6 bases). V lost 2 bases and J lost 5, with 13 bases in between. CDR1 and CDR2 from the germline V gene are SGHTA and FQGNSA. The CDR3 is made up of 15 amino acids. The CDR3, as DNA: TGTGCCAGCAGCTTATTGGGAGTAGCGGACAATGAGCAGTTCTTC. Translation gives CASSLLGVADNEQFF.

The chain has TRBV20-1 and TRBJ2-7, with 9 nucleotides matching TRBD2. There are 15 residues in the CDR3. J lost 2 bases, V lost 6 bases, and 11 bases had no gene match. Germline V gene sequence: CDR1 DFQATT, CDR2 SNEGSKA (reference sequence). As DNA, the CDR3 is TGCAGTGCCAAGCCGTTACTAGCGGGCCCCTACGAGCAGTACTTC. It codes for CSAKPLLAGPYEQYF.

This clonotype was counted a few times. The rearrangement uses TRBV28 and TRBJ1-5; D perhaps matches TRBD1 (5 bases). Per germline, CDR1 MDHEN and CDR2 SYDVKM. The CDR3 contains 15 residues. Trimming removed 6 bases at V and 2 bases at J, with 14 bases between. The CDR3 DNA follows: TGTGCCAGCAGACTGACAGTTCGGGGCAATCAGCCCCAGCATTTT. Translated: CASRLTVRGNQPQHF.

The DNA for the CDR3 is TGCGCCAGCAGCTTGGTGGGCGGTGGGGGACTGGCTAGCTCCTACAATGAGCAGTTCTTC. This codes for CASSLVGGGGLASSYNEQFF. V and J are TRBV5-1 and TRBJ2-1; perhaps TRBD2 as D (6 bases). Germline CDR1 reads SGHRS; CDR2 reads YFSETQ. This CDR3 contains 20 residues. V gave up 0 bases and J gave up 0 bases, with 22 bases separating them. The whole variable domain, filled in from reference TRBV5-1 and TRBJ2-1, reads KAGVTQTPRYLIKTRGQQVTLSCSPISGHRSVSWYQQTPGQGLQFLFEYFSETQRNKGNFPGRFSGRQFSNSRSEMNVSTLELGDSALYLCASSLVGGGGLASSYNEQFFGPGTRLTVL.

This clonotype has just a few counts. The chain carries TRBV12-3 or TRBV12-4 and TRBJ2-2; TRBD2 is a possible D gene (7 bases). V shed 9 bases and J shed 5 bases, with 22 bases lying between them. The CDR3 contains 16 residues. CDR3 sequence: CASRRGADTGTGELFF. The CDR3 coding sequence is TGTGCCAGTCGTCGGGGGGCAGATACGGGAACCGGGGAGCTGTTTTTT.

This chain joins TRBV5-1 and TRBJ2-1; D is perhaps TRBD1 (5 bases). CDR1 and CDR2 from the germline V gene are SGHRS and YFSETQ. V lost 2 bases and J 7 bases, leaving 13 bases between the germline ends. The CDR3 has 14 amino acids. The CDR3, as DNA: TGCGCCAGCAGCTTTGCGCAGGGCTTAAATGAGCAGTTCTTC. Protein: CASSFAQGLNEQFF.

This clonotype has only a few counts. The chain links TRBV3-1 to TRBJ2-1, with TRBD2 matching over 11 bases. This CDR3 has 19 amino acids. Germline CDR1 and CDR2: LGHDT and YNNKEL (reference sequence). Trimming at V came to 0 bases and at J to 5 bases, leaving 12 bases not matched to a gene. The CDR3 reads CASSQEGFGRGLADNEQFF. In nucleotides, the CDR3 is TGTGCCAGCAGCCAAGAAGGATTTGGTAGGGGACTAGCGGACAATGAGCAGTTCTTC.

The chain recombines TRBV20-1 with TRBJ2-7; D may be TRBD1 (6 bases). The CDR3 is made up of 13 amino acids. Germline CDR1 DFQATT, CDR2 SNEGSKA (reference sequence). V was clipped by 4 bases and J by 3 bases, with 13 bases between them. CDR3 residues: CSAKRGMLYEQYF. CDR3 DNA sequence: TGCAGTGCTAAAAGGGGGATGCTCTACGAGCAGTACTTC.

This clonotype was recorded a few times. DNA for the CDR3: TGCGCCAGCAGCCAAGAACTGAACCCCGAGCAGTACTTC. Translating gives CASSQELNPEQYF. The rearrangement links TRBV4-3 to TRBJ2-7; D not resolved. CDR3 length: 13 amino acids. Trimming took off 0 bases at V and 6 bases at J, with 9 bases between the two ends. Germline V gives CDR1 LGHNA, CDR2 YSLEER.

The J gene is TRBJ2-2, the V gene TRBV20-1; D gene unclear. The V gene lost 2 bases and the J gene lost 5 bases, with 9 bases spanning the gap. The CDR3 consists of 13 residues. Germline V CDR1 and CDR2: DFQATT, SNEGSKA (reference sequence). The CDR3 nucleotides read TGCAGTGCTAGATATCGCATAACCGGGGAGCTGTTTTTT. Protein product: CSARYRITGELFF.

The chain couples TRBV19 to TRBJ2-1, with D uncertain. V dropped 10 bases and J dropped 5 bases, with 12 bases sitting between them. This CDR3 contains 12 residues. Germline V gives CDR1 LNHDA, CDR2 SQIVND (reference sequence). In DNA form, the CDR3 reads TGTGCCACCGCCGACCGTAACAATGAGCAGTTCTTC. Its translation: CATADRNNEQFF.

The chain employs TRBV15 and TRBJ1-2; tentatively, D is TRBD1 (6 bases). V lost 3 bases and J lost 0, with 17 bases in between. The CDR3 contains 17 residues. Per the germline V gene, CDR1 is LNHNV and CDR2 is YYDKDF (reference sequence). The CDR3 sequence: CATSRDRDKKTNYGYTF. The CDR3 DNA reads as TGTGCCACCAGCAGGGACCGGGACAAGAAAACTAACTATGGCTACACCTTC. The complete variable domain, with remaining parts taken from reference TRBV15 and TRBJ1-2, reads DAMVIQNPRYQVTQFGKPVTLSCSQTLNHNVMYWYQQKSSQAPKLLFHYYDKDFNNEADTPDNFQSRRPNTSFCFLDIRSPGLGDTAMYLCATSRDRDKKTNYGYTFGSGTRLTVV.

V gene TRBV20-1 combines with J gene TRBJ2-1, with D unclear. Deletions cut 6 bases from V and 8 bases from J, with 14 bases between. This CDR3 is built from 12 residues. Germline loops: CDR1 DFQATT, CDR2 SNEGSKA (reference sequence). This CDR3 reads CSAPERDDEQFF. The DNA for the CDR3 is TGCAGTGCCCCCGAACGCGACGATGAGCAGTTCTTC.

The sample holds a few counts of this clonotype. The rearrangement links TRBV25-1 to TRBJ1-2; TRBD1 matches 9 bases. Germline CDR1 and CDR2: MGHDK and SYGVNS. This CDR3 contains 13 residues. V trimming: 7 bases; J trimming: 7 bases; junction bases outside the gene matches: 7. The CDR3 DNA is TGTGCCAGCACATCACAGGGGGCGCCTGGCTACACCTTC. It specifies CASTSQGAPGYTF.

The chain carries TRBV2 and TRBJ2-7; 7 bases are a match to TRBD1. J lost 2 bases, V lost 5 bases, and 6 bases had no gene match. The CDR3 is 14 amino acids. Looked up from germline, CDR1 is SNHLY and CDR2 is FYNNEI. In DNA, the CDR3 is TGTGCCAGCAGTTCCGACAGGGTTACCTACGAGCAGTACTTC. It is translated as CASSSDRVTYEQYF.

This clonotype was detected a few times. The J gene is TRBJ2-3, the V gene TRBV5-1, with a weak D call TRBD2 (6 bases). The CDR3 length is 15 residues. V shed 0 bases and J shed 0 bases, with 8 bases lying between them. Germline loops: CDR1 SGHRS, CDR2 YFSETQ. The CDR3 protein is CASSLGLGSTDTQYF. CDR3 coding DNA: TGCGCCAGCAGCTTGGGACTAGGAAGCACAGATACGCAGTATTTT.

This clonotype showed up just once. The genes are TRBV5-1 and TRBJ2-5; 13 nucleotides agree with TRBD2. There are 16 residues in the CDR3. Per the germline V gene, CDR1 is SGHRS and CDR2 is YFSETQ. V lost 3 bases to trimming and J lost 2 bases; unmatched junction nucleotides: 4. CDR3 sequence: CASSYGTSGEQETQYF. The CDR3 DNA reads TGCGCCAGCAGCTACGGGACTAGCGGGGAACAAGAGACCCAGTACTTC.